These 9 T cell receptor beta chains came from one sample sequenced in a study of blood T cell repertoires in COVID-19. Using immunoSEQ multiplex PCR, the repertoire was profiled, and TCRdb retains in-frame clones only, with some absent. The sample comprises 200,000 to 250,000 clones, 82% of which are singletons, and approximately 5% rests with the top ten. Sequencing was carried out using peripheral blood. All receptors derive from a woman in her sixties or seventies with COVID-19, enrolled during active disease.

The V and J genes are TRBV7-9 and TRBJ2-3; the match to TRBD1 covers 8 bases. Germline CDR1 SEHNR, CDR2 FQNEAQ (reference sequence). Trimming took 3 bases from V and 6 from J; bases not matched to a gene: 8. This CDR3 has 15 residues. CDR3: CASSFTGGHMDTQYF. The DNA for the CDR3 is TGTGCCAGCAGCTTCACAGGGGGTCATATGGATACGCAGTATTTT.

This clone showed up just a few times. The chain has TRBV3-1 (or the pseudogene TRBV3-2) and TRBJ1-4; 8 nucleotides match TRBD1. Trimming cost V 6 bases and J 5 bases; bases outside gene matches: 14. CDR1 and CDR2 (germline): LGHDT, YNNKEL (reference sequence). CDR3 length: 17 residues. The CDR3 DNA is TGTGCCAGCAGTCTCAACGCCCCGGGACAGGCCAATGAAAAACTGTTTTTT. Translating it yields CASSLNAPGQANEKLFF.

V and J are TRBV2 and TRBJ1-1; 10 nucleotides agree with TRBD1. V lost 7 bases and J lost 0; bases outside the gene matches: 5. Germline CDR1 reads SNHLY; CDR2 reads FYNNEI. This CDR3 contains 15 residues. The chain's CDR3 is CASTGTGDMNTEAFF. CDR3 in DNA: TGTGCCAGCACCGGGACAGGGGATATGAACACTGAAGCTTTCTTT.

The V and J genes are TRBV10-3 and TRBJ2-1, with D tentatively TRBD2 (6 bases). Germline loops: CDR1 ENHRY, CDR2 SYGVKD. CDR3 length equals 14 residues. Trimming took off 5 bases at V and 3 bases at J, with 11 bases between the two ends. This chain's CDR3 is CAISSGTFYNEQFF. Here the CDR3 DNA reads TGTGCCATCAGTTCTGGGACTTTCTACAATGAGCAGTTCTTC.

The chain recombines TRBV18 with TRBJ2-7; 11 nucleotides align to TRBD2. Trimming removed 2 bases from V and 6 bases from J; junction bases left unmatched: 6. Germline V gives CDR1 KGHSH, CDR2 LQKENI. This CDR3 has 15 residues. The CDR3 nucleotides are TGTGCCAGCTCACCATTGACTAGCGGGATCGGCGAGCAGTACTTC. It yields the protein CASSPLTSGIGEQYF.

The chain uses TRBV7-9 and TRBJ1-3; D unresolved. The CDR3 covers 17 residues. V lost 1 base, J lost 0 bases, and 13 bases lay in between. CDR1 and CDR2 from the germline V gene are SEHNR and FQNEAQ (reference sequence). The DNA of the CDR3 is TGTGCCAGCAGCTTAGTACGACGAGGGAGCTCTGGAAACACCATATATTTT. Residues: CASSLVRRGSSGNTIYF. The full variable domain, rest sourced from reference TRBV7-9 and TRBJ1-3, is DTGVSQNPRHKITKRGQNVTFRCDPISEHNRLYWYRQTLGQGPEFLTYFQNEAQLEKSRLLSDRFSAERPKGSFSTLEIQRTEQGDSAMYLCASSLVRRGSSGNTIYFGEGSWLTVV.

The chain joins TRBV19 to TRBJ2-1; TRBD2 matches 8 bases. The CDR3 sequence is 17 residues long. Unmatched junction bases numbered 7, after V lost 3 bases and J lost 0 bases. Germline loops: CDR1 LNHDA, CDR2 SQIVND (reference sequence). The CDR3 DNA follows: TGTGCCAGTAGTATCAGATTGGCGGGAGGCTCCTACAATGAGCAGTTCTTC. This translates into CASSIRLAGGSYNEQFF.

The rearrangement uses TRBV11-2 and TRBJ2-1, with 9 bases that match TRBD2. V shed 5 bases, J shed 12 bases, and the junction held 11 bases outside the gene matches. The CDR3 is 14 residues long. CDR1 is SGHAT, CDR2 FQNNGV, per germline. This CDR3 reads CASSPWTSENSQFF. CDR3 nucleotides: TGTGCCAGCAGCCCATGGACTAGCGAAAACTCGCAGTTCTTC. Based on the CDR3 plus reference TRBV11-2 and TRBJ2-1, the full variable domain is EAGVAQSPRYKIIEKRQSVAFWCNPISGHATLYWYQQILGQGPKLLIQFQNNGVVDDSQLPKDRFSAERLKGVDSTLKIQPAKLEDSAVYLCASSPWTSENSQFFGPGTRLTVL.

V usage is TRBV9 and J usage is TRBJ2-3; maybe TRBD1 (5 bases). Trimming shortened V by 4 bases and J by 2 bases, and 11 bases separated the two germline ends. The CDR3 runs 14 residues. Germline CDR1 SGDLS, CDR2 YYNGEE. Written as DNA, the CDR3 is TGTGCCAGCAGCTACGGACAAGTCACAGATACGCAGTATTTT. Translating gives CASSYGQVTDTQYF.